This T cell receptor (beta chain) comes out of a study of T cell responses to AZD1222 COVID-19 vaccine. Overall study results and limits: CD4 TCRs covered the whole spike, strongest at regions 160-218 and 743-854.

About this clone: Its antigen is as yet unknown.

Germline V gene data show CDR1 as KGHDR and CDR2 as SFDVKD. The CDR3 consists of 14 residues. V shed 3 bases and J shed 10 bases, with 17 bases lying between them. Libraries were prepared by immunoSEQ multiplex PCR; TCRdb keeps only in-frame clonotypes and omits some of them. The table has around 130,000 clones, 75% to 90% seen once. The J gene is TRBJ1-2, the V gene TRBV24-1, with TRBD1 as a possible D gene (5 bases). Sequences were derived from peripheral blood, sampled on day 0 of AZD1222 vaccination. The clonotype comes from an adult in good health. CDR3 protein: CATSDVGQRGTYTF. As DNA, the CDR3 is TGTGCCACCAGTGATGTGGGCCAACGAGGGACCTACACCTTC.